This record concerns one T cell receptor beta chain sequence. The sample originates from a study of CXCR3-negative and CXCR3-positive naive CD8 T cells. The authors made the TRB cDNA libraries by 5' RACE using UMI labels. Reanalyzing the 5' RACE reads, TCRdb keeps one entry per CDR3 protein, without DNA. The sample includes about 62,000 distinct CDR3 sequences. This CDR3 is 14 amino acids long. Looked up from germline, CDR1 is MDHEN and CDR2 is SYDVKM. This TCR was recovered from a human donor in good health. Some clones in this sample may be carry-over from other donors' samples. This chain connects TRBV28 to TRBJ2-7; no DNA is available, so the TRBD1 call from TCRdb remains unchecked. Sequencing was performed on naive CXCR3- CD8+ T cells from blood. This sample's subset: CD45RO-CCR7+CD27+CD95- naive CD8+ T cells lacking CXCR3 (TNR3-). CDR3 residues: CASSLFAGVHEQYF.